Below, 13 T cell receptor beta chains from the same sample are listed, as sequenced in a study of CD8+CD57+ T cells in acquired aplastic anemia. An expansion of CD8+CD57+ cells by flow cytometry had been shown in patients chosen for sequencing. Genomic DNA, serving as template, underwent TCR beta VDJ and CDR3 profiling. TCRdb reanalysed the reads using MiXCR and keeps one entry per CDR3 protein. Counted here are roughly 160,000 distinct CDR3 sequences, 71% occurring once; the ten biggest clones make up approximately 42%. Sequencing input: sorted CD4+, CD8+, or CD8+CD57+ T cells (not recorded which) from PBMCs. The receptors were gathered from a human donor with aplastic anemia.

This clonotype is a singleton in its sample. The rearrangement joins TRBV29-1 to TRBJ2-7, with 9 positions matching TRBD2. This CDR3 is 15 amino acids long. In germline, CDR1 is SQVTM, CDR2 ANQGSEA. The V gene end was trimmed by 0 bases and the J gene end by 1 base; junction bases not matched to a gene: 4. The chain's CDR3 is CSVEDHSGGSYEQYF. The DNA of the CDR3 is TGCAGCGTTGAAGATCATAGCGGGGGTTCCTACGAGCAGTACTTC.

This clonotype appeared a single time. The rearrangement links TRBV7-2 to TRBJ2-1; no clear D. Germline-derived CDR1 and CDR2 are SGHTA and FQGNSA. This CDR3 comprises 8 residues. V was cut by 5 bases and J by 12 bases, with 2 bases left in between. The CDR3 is CASSPQFF. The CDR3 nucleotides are TGTGCCAGCAGCCCGCAGTTCTTC.

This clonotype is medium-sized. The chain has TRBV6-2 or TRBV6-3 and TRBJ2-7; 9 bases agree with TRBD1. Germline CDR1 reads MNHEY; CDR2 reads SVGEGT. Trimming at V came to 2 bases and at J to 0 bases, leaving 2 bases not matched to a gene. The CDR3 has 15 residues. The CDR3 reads CASSYGTGNSYEQYF. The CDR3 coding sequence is TGTGCCAGCAGTTACGGGACAGGGAACTCCTACGAGCAGTACTTC.

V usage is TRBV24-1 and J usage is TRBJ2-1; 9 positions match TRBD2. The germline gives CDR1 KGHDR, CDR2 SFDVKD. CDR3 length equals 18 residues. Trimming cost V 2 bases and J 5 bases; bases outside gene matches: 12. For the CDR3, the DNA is TGTGCCACCAGTGATTCTCGGAGTAGCGGGAGAGTCAACAATGAGCAGTTCTTC. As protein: CATSDSRSSGRVNNEQFF.

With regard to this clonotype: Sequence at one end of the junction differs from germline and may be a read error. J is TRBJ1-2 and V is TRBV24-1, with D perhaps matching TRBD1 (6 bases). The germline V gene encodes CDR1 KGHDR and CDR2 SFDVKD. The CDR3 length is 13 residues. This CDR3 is CASSFGQTYGYTF. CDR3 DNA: TGTGCCAGCAGTTTTGGACAGACATATGGCTACACCTTC.

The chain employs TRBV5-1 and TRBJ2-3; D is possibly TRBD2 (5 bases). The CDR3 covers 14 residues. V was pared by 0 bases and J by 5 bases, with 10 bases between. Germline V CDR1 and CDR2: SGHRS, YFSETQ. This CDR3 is CASSLVLSGDTQYF. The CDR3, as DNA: TGCGCCAGCAGCTTGGTCCTAAGCGGAGATACGCAGTATTTT.

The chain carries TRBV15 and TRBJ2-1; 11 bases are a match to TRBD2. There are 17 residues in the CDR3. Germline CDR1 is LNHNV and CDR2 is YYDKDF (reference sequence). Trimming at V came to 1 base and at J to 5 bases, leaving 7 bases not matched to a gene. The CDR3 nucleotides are TGTGCCACCAGCAGAGGGAGACTAGCGGGGACTGACAATGAGCAGTTCTTC. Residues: CATSRGRLAGTDNEQFF.

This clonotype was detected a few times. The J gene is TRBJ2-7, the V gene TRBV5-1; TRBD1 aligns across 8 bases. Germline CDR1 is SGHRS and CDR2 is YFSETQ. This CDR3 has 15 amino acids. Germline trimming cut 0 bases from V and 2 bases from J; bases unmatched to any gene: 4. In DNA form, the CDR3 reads TGCGCCAGCAGCTTGGCGGAACAGGGGGCCTACGAGCAGTACTTC. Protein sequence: CASSLAEQGAYEQYF.

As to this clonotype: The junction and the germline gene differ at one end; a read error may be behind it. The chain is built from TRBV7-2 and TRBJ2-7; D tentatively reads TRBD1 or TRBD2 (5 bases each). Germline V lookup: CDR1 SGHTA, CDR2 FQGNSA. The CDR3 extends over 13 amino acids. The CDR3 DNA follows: TGTGCCAGCAACCAAATGGGGGATTACGGGCAGTACTTC. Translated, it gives CASNQMGDYGQYF.

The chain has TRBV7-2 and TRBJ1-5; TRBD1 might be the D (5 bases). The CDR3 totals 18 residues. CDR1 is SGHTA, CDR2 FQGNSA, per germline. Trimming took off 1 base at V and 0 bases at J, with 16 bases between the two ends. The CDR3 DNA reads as TGTGCCAGCAGCTTAGAGGGACCACTAGGAGATAGCAATCAGCCCCAGCATTTT. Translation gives CASSLEGPLGDSNQPQHF.

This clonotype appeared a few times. The CDR3, as DNA: TGTGCCAGCAGCTTACCTCCCGGGACAGGGCTCAACACAGATACGCAGTATTTT. Translated, it gives CASSLPPGTGLNTDTQYF. The chain joins TRBV7-9 to TRBJ2-3; 9 bases match TRBD1. From germline, CDR1 is SEHNR and CDR2 FQNEAQ (reference sequence). CDR3 length: 18 residues. The trim removed 2 bases at V and 2 bases at J, leaving 11 bases unmatched.

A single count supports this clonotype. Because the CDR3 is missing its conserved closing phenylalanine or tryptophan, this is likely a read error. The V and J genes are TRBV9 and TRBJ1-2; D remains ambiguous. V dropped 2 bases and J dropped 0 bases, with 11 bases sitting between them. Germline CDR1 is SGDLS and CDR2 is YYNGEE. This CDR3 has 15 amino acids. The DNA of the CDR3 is TGTGCCAGCAGCGTTATGGCCGCTCCTAACTATGGCTACACCCTC. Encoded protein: CASSVMAAPNYGYTL.

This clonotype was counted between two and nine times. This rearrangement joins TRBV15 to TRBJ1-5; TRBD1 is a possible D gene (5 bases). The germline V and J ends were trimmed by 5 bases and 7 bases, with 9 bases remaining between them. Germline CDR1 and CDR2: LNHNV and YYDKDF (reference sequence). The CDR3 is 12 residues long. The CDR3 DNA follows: TGTGCCACCAGCGCAGGGTTACAGCCCCAGCATTTT. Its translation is CATSAGLQPQHF.